The 21 T cell receptor beta chains given below trace back to one sample, sequenced in a study of regulatory T cells in long-lasting Graves disease. Sequencing libraries for TCR beta were prepared with iRepertoire HTBI primers and Arm-PCR of CDR3 regions. MiXCR, applied by TCRdb to the multiplex PCR reads, yields one record per CDR3 protein. The repertoire consists of about 420,000 distinct CDR3 sequences, with about a quarter occurring once and the leading ten covering approximately 28%. Time point in this sample: persistent/refractory GD, antithyroid drugs over 5 years with positive TRAb. Making the TCR library involved RNA that had been extracted from PBMCs. The specimen was peripheral blood mononuclear cells (PBMCs), collected when the disease was refractory, from a patient treated with antithyroid drugs. Receptors were obtained from a female donor with Graves disease.

The sample holds many counts of this clonotype. V usage is TRBV6-2 or TRBV6-3 and J usage is TRBJ1-1; the match to TRBD1 covers 7 bases. The CDR3 consists of 15 residues. V lost 4 bases to trimming and J lost 2 bases; unmatched junction nucleotides: 7. Germline V gene data show CDR1 as MNHEY and CDR2 as SVGEGT. The CDR3 is CASSSMGQSNTEAFF. CDR3 sequence (DNA): TGTGCCAGCAGTTCAATGGGACAGTCAAACACTGAAGCTTTCTTT.

The V call is TRBV6-1, the J call TRBJ1-2; 10 positions agree with TRBD1. The CDR3 extends over 16 amino acids. Germline V gene lookup returns CDR1 MNHNS and CDR2 SASEGT. V was pared by 7 bases and J by 2 bases, with 10 bases of the junction left unmatched. Written as DNA, the CDR3 is TGTGCCAGCATCCCTCGAGGGGGACAGGGGAACTATGGCTACACCTTC. It codes for CASIPRGGQGNYGYTF.

The rearrangement joins TRBV6-2 or TRBV6-3 to TRBJ1-1; no firm D call. CDR3 length equals 16 residues. Germline V gene lookup returns CDR1 MNHEY and CDR2 SVGEGT. The V and J ends lost 5 bases and 2 bases respectively, with 18 bases between them. The CDR3 protein is CASSQTQTGLNTEAFF. The CDR3, as DNA: TGTGCCAGCAGTCAAACCCAGACGGGATTAAACACTGAAGCTTTCTTT.

Turning to this clonotype: A single base separates this from a much larger clone, so it may be a read error. The chain joins TRBV5-1 to TRBJ1-1; D is perhaps TRBD1 (6 bases). The germline V gene encodes CDR1 SGHRS and CDR2 YFSETQ. The CDR3 covers 13 residues. V gave up 9 bases and J gave up 5 bases, with 17 bases separating them. CDR3 sequence reads: CANSTGKTTEAFF. The DNA of the CDR3 is TGCGCCAACAGTACAGGGAAGACGACTGAAGCTTTCTTT.

This clonotype appeared a few times. The chain carries TRBV19 and TRBJ1-2, with 8 positions matching TRBD1. Germline lookup yields CDR1 LNHDA and CDR2 SQIVND (reference sequence). The V gene end was trimmed by 2 bases and the J gene end by 6 bases; junction bases not matched to a gene: 5. The CDR3 totals 14 residues. Here the CDR3 reads CASSILQGGHGYTF. As DNA, the CDR3 is TGTGCCAGTAGTATACTACAGGGGGGCCATGGCTACACCTTC.

This clonotype was observed many times. The chain couples TRBV6-5 to TRBJ1-5; the D gene is possibly TRBD1 (6 bases). The germline V and J ends were trimmed by 0 bases and 2 bases, with 14 bases remaining between them. CDR3 length: 17 residues. In germline, CDR1 is MNHEY, CDR2 SVGAGI. CDR3 bases: TGTGCCAGCAGTTACTCAAAGGGGGGAATTGGCAATCAGCCCCAGCATTTT. As protein: CASSYSKGGIGNQPQHF.

This clonotype was seen a few times. The V call is TRBV9, the J call TRBJ2-2; maybe TRBD2 (6 bases). Trimming cost V 4 bases and J 4 bases, with 14 bases left between them. The germline V gene has CDR1 SGDLS and CDR2 YYNGEE. The CDR3 loop spans 15 amino acids. The CDR3 sequence: CASSLGTYFTGELFF. The CDR3 DNA reads as TGTGCCAGCAGCCTCGGGACTTATTTCACCGGGGAGCTGTTTTTT.

Ten or more counts support this clonotype. The rearrangement joins TRBV2 to TRBJ1-1; possible D gene TRBD1, 6 bases. The CDR3 is made up of 17 amino acids. Trimming left V 8 bases short and J 4 bases short, with 26 bases between. Looked up from germline, CDR1 is SNHLY and CDR2 is FYNNEI. This CDR3 reads CASRAGSLGAQSTEAFF. CDR3 nucleotide sequence: TGTGCCAGCCGCGCAGGGTCCTTGGGGGCGCAATCCACTGAAGCTTTCTTT.

This clonotype showed up just a few times. V gene TRBV18 combines with J gene TRBJ2-6; D not certain. V was clipped by 0 bases and J by 2 bases, with 5 bases between them. The V gene's germline CDR1 is KGHSH and CDR2 LQKENI. The CDR3 covers 15 residues. The CDR3 region is CASSPPATGANVLTF. DNA for the CDR3: TGTGCCAGCTCACCACCGGCTACTGGGGCCAACGTCCTGACTTTC.

With regard to this clonotype: Being one base from a much bigger clone, this may be a read error. This chain connects TRBV27 to TRBJ2-7, with D uncertain. The CDR3 runs to 15 residues. Per the germline V gene, CDR1 is MNHEY and CDR2 is SMNVEV (reference sequence). DNA of the CDR3: TGTGCCCGCAGTCACCTACTTCCCGCTCCGGGCGAGCAGTACTTC. Protein: CARSHLLPAPGEQYF.

This clonotype was seen a handful of times. The J gene is TRBJ2-7, the V gene TRBV4-1; 8 bases map to TRBD1. CDR3 length: 11 residues. In germline, CDR1 is MGHRA, CDR2 YSYEKL. Trimming cost V 8 bases and J 4 bases; bases outside gene matches: 1. The CDR3, as DNA: TGCGCCAGCGGACAGGGTTACGAGCAGTACTTC. Protein: CASGQGYEQYF.

This chain uses TRBV27 with TRBJ1-5; 7 bases align to TRBD1. Germline V lookup: CDR1 MNHEY, CDR2 SMNVEV (reference sequence). The CDR3 covers 15 residues. The V segment lost 5 bases and the J segment 1 base; nucleotides outside the gene matches: 5. CDR3: CASSPLTGSNQPQHF. The CDR3 nucleotides are TGTGCCAGCAGTCCCCTGACAGGGAGCAATCAGCCCCAGCATTTT.

The rearrangement joins TRBV15 to TRBJ1-1; possible D gene TRBD1, 6 bases. Germline V CDR1 and CDR2: LNHNV, YYDKDF (reference sequence). The CDR3 sequence is 14 residues long. Trimming removed 0 bases from V and 6 bases from J, with 11 bases in between. The CDR3 region is CATSRDRGFAEAFF. The CDR3 DNA sequence: TGTGCCACCAGCAGAGATAGGGGGTTCGCTGAAGCTTTCTTT.

This clonotype was observed at least ten times. The chain uses TRBV7-9 and TRBJ2-5, with 9 bases fitting TRBD2. This CDR3 has 16 amino acids. Trimming took 2 bases from V and 5 from J; bases not matched to a gene: 9. CDR1 and CDR2 from the germline V gene are SEHNR and FQNEAQ (reference sequence). Written as DNA, the CDR3 is TGTGCCAGCAGCTTAACGGGGGGCGGACTAGCGGAGACCCAGTACTTC. It codes for CASSLTGGGLAETQYF.

This clonotype was seen many times. The chain combines TRBV12-3 or TRBV12-4 with TRBJ2-6, with 10 positions matching TRBD1. The J segment lost 0 bases and the V segment lost 3 bases, leaving 2 bases of the junction unmatched. This CDR3 spans 17 amino acids. This CDR3 is CASSFGTGVSGANVLTF. The CDR3 DNA sequence: TGTGCCAGCAGTTTCGGGACAGGGGTCTCTGGGGCCAACGTCCTGACTTTC.

This clonotype was observed many times. The chain is built from TRBV20-1 and TRBJ1-4; 8 bases fit TRBD1. The germline V gene has CDR1 DFQATT and CDR2 SNEGSKA (reference sequence). V shed 5 bases and J 5 bases; nucleotides not matched to a gene: 4. CDR3 size: 13 residues. Here the CDR3 DNA reads TGCAGTGCTCCGACAGGGGAGAATGAAAAACTGTTTTTT. This sequence encodes CSAPTGENEKLFF.

The V and J genes are TRBV3-1 and TRBJ2-7; D tentatively fits TRBD1 or TRBD2 (5 bases each). Germline CDR1 is LGHDT and CDR2 is YNNKEL (reference sequence). The CDR3 spans 14 residues. V lost 3 bases, J lost 7 bases, and 16 bases lay in between. CDR3 in DNA: TGTGCCAGCAGCCAGGGACGCCAGTCAGTAGAGCAGTACTTC. It encodes CASSQGRQSVEQYF.

The rearrangement uses TRBV28 and TRBJ2-4; no reliable D call. The V end was cut by 5 bases, the J end by 5 bases, with 4 bases between. Per the germline V gene, CDR1 is MDHEN and CDR2 is SYDVKM. This CDR3 has 11 amino acids. CDR3 nucleotides: TGTGCCAGCAGTCACCAAAACATTCAGTACTTC. Its translation is CASSHQNIQYF.

This clonotype was observed a few times. The J gene is TRBJ2-5, the V gene TRBV5-4; 8 nucleotides align to TRBD1. The trim removed 3 bases at V and 0 bases at J, leaving 4 bases unmatched. Germline CDR1 and CDR2: SGHNT and YYREEE (reference sequence). This CDR3 is 15 amino acids long. CDR3 bases: TGTGCCAGCAGCTACGACAGGGGAAACCAAGAGACCCAGTACTTC. Its protein product is CASSYDRGNQETQYF.

This clonotype has just a few counts. V is TRBV28 and J is TRBJ2-7; 9 nucleotides line up with TRBD1. CDR1 is MDHEN, CDR2 SYDVKM, per germline. CDR3 size: 13 residues. V shed 3 bases, J shed 6 bases, and the junction held 3 bases outside the gene matches. In DNA form, the CDR3 reads TGTGCCAGCAGTTTGGGGACAGGGTTCGAGCAGTACTTC. Translated, it gives CASSLGTGFEQYF.

This clonotype was seen a few times. V is TRBV18 and J is TRBJ2-6, with D maybe TRBD1 (6 bases). V gave up 3 bases and J gave up 4 bases, with 13 bases separating them. CDR3 length equals 16 residues. CDR1 is KGHSH, CDR2 LQKENI, per germline. CDR3: CASSPNRVAGANVLTF. CDR3 nucleotides: TGTGCCAGCTCACCCAACAGGGTTGCGGGGGCCAACGTCCTGACTTTC.